These T cell receptor beta chains were read from a single sample in a study of T cell responses to AZD1222 COVID-19 vaccine. Measured with immunoSEQ multiplex PCR; TCRdb has only the in-frame clones, and not every one. In the table there are approximately 150,000 clones, roughly nine tenths of which are singletons. Sequencing was performed on peripheral blood, taken 28 days after the second dose of the MenACWY control vaccine. The receptors shown here come from an adult who received the MenACWY meningococcal vaccine as a control. The CDR3 runs from the conserved cysteine through the conserved F or W. Fields, in order: V gene, D gene, clone size, J gene, CDR3 protein, CDR3 DNA. D genes are given only for firm matches. Size is omitted from some rows. Given values are once, few, many or a class for expanded clones.

V: TRBV5-1
D: TRBD1
size: -
J: TRBJ2-3
CDR3: CASSLGQGAFADTQYF
DNA: TGCGCCAGCAGCTTGGGACAGGGGGCTTTCGCAGATACGCAGTATTTT

V: TRBV28
D: TRBD1
size: -
J: TRBJ2-7
CDR3: CASSFRGQGEYEQYF
DNA: TGTGCCAGCAGTTTTCGAGGACAGGGGGAGTACGAGCAGTACTTC

V: TRBV7-2
D: -
size: -
J: TRBJ2-7
CDR3: CASSWGQAAYEQYF
DNA: TGTGCCAGCAGCTGGGGGCAGGCCGCATACGAGCAGTACTTC

V: TRBV4-3
D: -
size: -
J: TRBJ1-1
CDR3: CASSHQDRNTEAFF
DNA: TGCGCCAGCAGCCACCAAGATAGGAACACTGAAGCTTTCTTT

V: TRBV9
D: TRBD2
size: -
J: TRBJ2-5
CDR3: CASSVVGRGGGPGEETQYF
DNA: TGTGCCAGCAGCGTAGTCGGGCGTGGCGGGGGGCCGGGAGAAGAGACCCAGTACTTC

V: TRBV4-1
D: -
size: -
J: TRBJ1-1
CDR3: CASSNAGAEGAFF
DNA: TGCGCCAGCAGCAACGCAGGGGCGGAGGGTGCTTTCTTT

V: TRBV5-1
D: TRBD1
size: -
J: TRBJ2-2
CDR3: CASSSRDRGRGTGELFF
DNA: TGCGCCAGCAGCTCCCGGGACAGGGGGCGGGGCACCGGGGAGCTGTTTTTT

V: TRBV5-1
D: TRBD1
size: -
J: TRBJ2-4
CDR3: CASGPGQKNIQYF
DNA: TGCGCCAGCGGGCCGGGACAGAAAAACATTCAGTACTTC

V: TRBV5-5
D: -
size: -
J: TRBJ1-1
CDR3: CASSLDRVLEAFF
DNA: TGTGCCAGCAGCTTGGACAGGGTCTTGGAAGCTTTCTTT

V: TRBV2
D: TRBD1
size: -
J: TRBJ2-3
CDR3: CASSDGQGKNTQYF
DNA: TGTGCCAGCAGTGATGGACAGGGTAAAAATACGCAGTATTTT

V: TRBV28
D: -
size: -
J: TRBJ1-1
CDR3: CASRQVNTEAFF
DNA: TGTGCCAGCAGGCAGGTTAACACTGAAGCTTTCTTT

V: TRBV28
D: -
size: -
J: TRBJ1-5
CDR3: CASRGQGVSNQPQHF
DNA: TGTGCCAGCAGGGGGCAGGGAGTAAGCAATCAGCCCCAGCATTTT

V: TRBV6-1
D: -
size: -
J: TRBJ1-4
CDR3: CASSEIIGGVATNEKLFF
DNA: TGTGCCAGCAGTGAAATTATAGGTGGAGTAGCGACTAATGAAAAACTGTTTTTT

V: TRBV6-5
D: -
size: few
J: TRBJ1-3
CDR3: CASSYSEVFAGNTIYF
DNA: TGTGCCAGCAGTTACTCGGAGGTCTTCGCTGGAAACACCATATATTTT

V: TRBV14
D: -
size: few
J: TRBJ2-1
CDR3: CASSQNRVLRNEQFF
DNA: TGTGCCAGCAGCCAAAACAGGGTGTTACGCAATGAGCAGTTCTTC

V: TRBV4-3
D: TRBD1
size: few
J: TRBJ1-6
CDR3: CASSQSRTGIAPLHF
DNA: TGCGCCAGCAGCCAATCGAGGACAGGGATCGCACCCCTCCACTTT

V: TRBV29-1
D: TRBD2
size: -
J: TRBJ2-7
CDR3: CSVVGGTYEQYF
DNA: TGCAGCGTTGTCGGGGGGACCTACGAGCAGTACTTC

V: TRBV28
D: -
size: -
J: TRBJ1-1
CDR3: CASSVSGQNTEAFF
DNA: TGTGCCAGCAGTGTCTCGGGACAAAACACTGAAGCTTTCTTT

V: TRBV21-1
D: -
size: -
J: TRBJ1-6
CDR3: CASSLKYGSRGLSPLHF
DNA: TGTGCCAGCAGCCTAAAATATGGCAGCAGAGGTTTGTCACCCCTCCACTTT

V: TRBV5-1
D: -
size: -
J: TRBJ2-5
CDR3: CASSLGVQGITETQYF
DNA: TGCGCCAGCAGCTTAGGGGTCCAGGGTATAACGGAGACCCAGTACTTC

V: TRBV2
D: TRBD2
size: -
J: TRBJ2-1
CDR3: CASSGTSGSSLNEQFF
DNA: TGTGCCAGCAGTGGGACTAGCGGGAGCTCCCTCAATGAGCAGTTCTTC

V: TRBV9
D: -
size: -
J: TRBJ2-7
CDR3: CASSAVQGVGEQYF
DNA: TGTGCCAGCAGCGCAGTTCAGGGAGTCGGCGAGCAGTACTTC

V: TRBV20-1
D: TRBD2
size: once
J: TRBJ2-3
CDR3: CSASPASGGSDTQYF
DNA: TGCAGTGCTAGTCCGGCTAGCGGGGGTTCAGATACGCAGTATTTT

V: TRBV7-2
D: -
size: -
J: TRBJ2-5
CDR3: CASSSTRGGETQYF
DNA: TGTGCCAGCAGCTCAACTAGGGGGGGGGAGACCCAGTACTTC

V: TRBV5-4
D: -
size: -
J: TRBJ1-2
CDR3: CASSFDRHYGYTF
DNA: TGTGCCAGCAGCTTTGACAGGCACTATGGCTACACCTTC

V: TRBV12-3/TRBV12-4
D: -
size: -
J: TRBJ2-5
CDR3: CASSLAHRETQYF
DNA: TGTGCCAGCAGTTTAGCGCATCGGGAGACCCAGTACTTC

V: TRBV3-1/TRBV3-2
D: -
size: -
J: TRBJ1-1
CDR3: CASSQDPANTEAFF
DNA: TGTGCCAGCAGCCAAGATCCGGCGAACACTGAAGCTTTCTTT

V: TRBV5-1
D: TRBD2
size: -
J: TRBJ2-5
CDR3: CASRSGTSLETQYF
DNA: TGCGCCAGCAGATCCGGGACTAGCTTGGAGACCCAGTACTTC

V: TRBV11-2
D: TRBD2
size: -
J: TRBJ2-7
CDR3: CASCSLGGLAGGKRYEQYF
DNA: TGTGCCAGCTGCAGTTTGGGGGGACTAGCGGGAGGTAAACGATACGAGCAGTACTTC

V: TRBV7-3
D: -
size: -
J: TRBJ2-2
CDR3: CASSADTKNTGELFF
DNA: TGTGCCAGCAGCGCGGACACCAAGAACACCGGGGAGCTGTTTTTT

V: TRBV3-1/TRBV3-2
D: -
size: once
J: TRBJ1-6
CDR3: CASSQDWRAFLYNSPLHF
DNA: TGTGCCAGCAGCCAAGATTGGCGGGCCTTCCTGTATAATTCACCCCTCCACTTT

V: TRBV28
D: -
size: -
J: TRBJ1-5
CDR3: CASGLRQPQHF
DNA: TGTGCCAGCGGTTTGCGTCAGCCCCAGCATTTT

V: TRBV6-5
D: -
size: -
J: TRBJ2-1
CDR3: CASSYSYGDYNEQFF
DNA: TGTGCCAGCAGTTACTCGTACGGGGACTACAATGAGCAGTTCTTC

V: TRBV12-3/TRBV12-4
D: -
size: once
J: TRBJ2-7
CDR3: CASSLAGAYEQYF
DNA: TGTGCCAGCAGTTTAGCCGGCGCCTACGAGCAGTACTTC

V: TRBV18
D: TRBD1
size: -
J: TRBJ2-1
CDR3: CASSPWQGDNEQFF
DNA: TGTGCCAGCTCACCATGGCAGGGGGACAATGAGCAGTTCTTC

V: TRBV28
D: TRBD1
size: few
J: TRBJ1-4
CDR3: CASNRGGTGTGKEKLFF
DNA: TGTGCCAGCAACCGAGGAGGAACCGGGACAGGGAAAGAAAAACTGTTTTTT

V: TRBV2
D: -
size: -
J: TRBJ1-6
CDR3: CAIGQPSSYNSPLHF
DNA: TGTGCCATCGGACAGCCAAGCTCCTATAATTCACCCCTCCACTTT

V: TRBV19
D: TRBD1
size: -
J: TRBJ2-4
CDR3: CASRSTGPLNIQYF
DNA: TGTGCCAGTAGGTCGACAGGGCCCTTAAACATTCAGTACTTC

V: TRBV13
D: -
size: -
J: TRBJ2-6
CDR3: CASSLETAGANVLTF
DNA: TGTGCCAGCAGCTTAGAGACAGCCGGGGCCAACGTCCTGACTTTC

V: TRBV27
D: -
size: -
J: TRBJ1-2
CDR3: CASSTDRDGGSYTF
DNA: TGTGCCAGCAGTACCGACCGGGACGGAGGATCCTACACCTTC

V: TRBV13
D: -
size: -
J: TRBJ1-5
CDR3: CASSLGGGEGPQHF
DNA: TGTGCCAGCAGCTTAGGGGGGGGTGAGGGGCCCCAGCATTTT

V: TRBV5-1
D: -
size: once
J: TRBJ2-7
CDR3: CASSRAPEAYEQYF
DNA: TGCGCCAGCAGCAGGGCCCCAGAAGCTTACGAGCAGTACTTC

V: TRBV5-8
D: TRBD1
size: -
J: TRBJ2-7
CDR3: CASSKGTAPTYEQYF
DNA: TGTGCCAGCAGCAAAGGGACAGCGCCTACCTACGAGCAGTACTTC

V: TRBV18
D: -
size: -
J: TRBJ1-4
CDR3: CASSPGSDRNEKLFF
DNA: TGTGCCAGCTCACCAGGTAGCGACAGGAATGAAAAACTGTTTTTT

V: TRBV10-3
D: TRBD1
size: -
J: TRBJ1-2
CDR3: CAISVEGQYGYTF
DNA: TGTGCCATCAGTGTAGAGGGACAGTATGGCTACACCTTC

V: TRBV18
D: -
size: once
J: TRBJ2-7
CDR3: CASSPAGMGYEQYF
DNA: TGTGCCAGCTCACCAGCAGGGATGGGCTACGAGCAGTACTTC

V: TRBV11-2
D: TRBD2
size: once
J: TRBJ2-1
CDR3: CASSLVRGGLAGVHEQFF
DNA: TGTGCCAGCAGCTTAGTGAGGGGTGGCCTAGCGGGGGTACATGAGCAGTTCTTC

V: TRBV3-1/TRBV3-2
D: -
size: once
J: TRBJ2-3
CDR3: CASSLALGTDTQYF
DNA: TGTGCCAGCAGCCTGGCATTGGGCACAGATACGCAGTATTTT

V: TRBV6-1
D: -
size: -
J: TRBJ2-7
CDR3: CASSEVVHREQYF
DNA: TGTGCCAGCAGTGAAGTAGTTCATCGGGAGCAGTACTTC

V: TRBV5-1
D: -
size: -
J: TRBJ2-3
CDR3: CASSPTGSLTDTQYF
DNA: TGCGCCAGCAGCCCGACAGGCTCCCTCACAGATACGCAGTATTTT

V: TRBV29-1
D: TRBD1
size: -
J: TRBJ1-2
CDR3: CSVRTGANYGYTF
DNA: TGCAGCGTCCGGACAGGAGCTAACTATGGCTACACCTTC

V: TRBV27
D: TRBD1
size: -
J: TRBJ2-7
CDR3: CASSTTGGGYYEQYF
DNA: TGTGCCAGCAGCACGACAGGGGGCGGGTACTACGAGCAGTACTTC

V: TRBV6-5
D: TRBD2
size: -
J: TRBJ2-2
CDR3: CASRAAGSGELFF
DNA: TGTGCCAGCAGGGCAGCGGGAAGCGGGGAGCTGTTTTTT

V: TRBV4-3
D: TRBD2
size: -
J: TRBJ2-3
CDR3: CASSPRLAGSEDTQYF
DNA: TGCGCCAGCAGCCCCAGACTAGCGGGATCTGAAGATACGCAGTATTTT

V: TRBV18
D: -
size: -
J: TRBJ2-3
CDR3: CASSPPWREITDTQYF
DNA: TGTGCCAGCTCACCACCGTGGCGGGAAATAACAGATACGCAGTATTTT

V: TRBV3-1/TRBV3-2
D: -
size: -
J: TRBJ2-5
CDR3: CASSLRGVQETQYF
DNA: TGTGCCAGCAGCCTCAGGGGGGTTCAAGAGACCCAGTACTTC